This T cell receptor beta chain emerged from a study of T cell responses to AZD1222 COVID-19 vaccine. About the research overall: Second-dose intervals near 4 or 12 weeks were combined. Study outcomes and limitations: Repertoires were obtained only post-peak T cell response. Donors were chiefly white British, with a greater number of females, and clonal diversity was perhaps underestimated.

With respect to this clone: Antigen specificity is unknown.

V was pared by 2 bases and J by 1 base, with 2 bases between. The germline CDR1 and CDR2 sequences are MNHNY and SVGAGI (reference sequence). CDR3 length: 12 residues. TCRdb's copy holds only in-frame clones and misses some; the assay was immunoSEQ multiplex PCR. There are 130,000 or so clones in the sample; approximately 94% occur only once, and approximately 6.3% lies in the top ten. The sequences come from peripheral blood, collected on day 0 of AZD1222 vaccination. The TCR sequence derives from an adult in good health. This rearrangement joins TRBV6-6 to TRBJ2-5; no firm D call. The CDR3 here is CASSYGQETQYF. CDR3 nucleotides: TGTGCCAGCAGTTACGGCCAAGAGACCCAGTACTTC.